This TCR beta chain was sequenced for a study of control samples from healthy donors and cancer patients. In its sample, this clone was seen once. Profiled with immunoSEQ multiplex PCR; TCRdb holds only in-frame clones, not every one. The repertoire holds about 150,000 clones, with approximately 94% as singletons. This CDR3 region has 13 residues. Per the germline V gene, CDR1 is LGHDT and CDR2 is YNNKEL (reference sequence). With 4 bases removed from V and 7 bases from J, the gap between germline ends came to 13 bases. The sequenced sample consisted of blood. The V gene is TRBV3-1 (or the pseudogene TRBV3-2), the J gene TRBJ1-2; D is uncertain. The clonotype originates from a man in his forties in good health. CDR3 bases: TGTGCCAGCAGCCGCCTGGAATCGGGTGGCTACACCTTC. Encoded protein: CASSRLESGGYTF.